The clone carrying this TCR beta chain turned up a few times. This entry belongs to a study of blood T cell repertoires in COVID-19. About the research overall: Samples taken during acute and convalescent COVID-19 were collected in the United States, Italy and Spain. In each case, the material was cDNA or gDNA derived from T cells, B-cell-depleted T cells, or PBMCs.

Original methodology: From reference gene primer amplification, estimates of nucleated cell counts were derived. Assay used: immunoSEQ multiplex PCR; TCRdb lists only in-frame clones, some missing. V and J calls and clone size are given by that table; D and trimming were obtained from the DNA. Among about 250,000 clones listed, approximately 88% were seen once. V gave up 6 bases and J gave up 3 bases, with 15 bases separating them. CDR1 MNHEY and CDR2 SVGAGI come from the germline V gene. The CDR3 is 15 amino acids. Seattle enrolled patients during active infection and tracked them longitudinally. Specimen: peripheral blood. The TCR sequence derives from a woman aged 25 to 39 with COVID-19, enrolled during active disease. The chain employs TRBV6-5 and TRBJ2-1; D might be TRBD1 (7 bases). Here the CDR3 reads CASSPGGGNYNEQFF. The CDR3 bases are TGTGCCAGCAGCCCCGGAGGGGGCAACTACAATGAGCAGTTCTTC.